One and the same sample provided the 24 T cell receptor beta chains below, sequenced in a study of cytomegalovirus exposure and HLA in healthy donors. The PCR made use of 60 Vbeta and 13 Jbeta primers. The assay was immunoSEQ multiplex PCR, and TCRdb's table has in-frame clones only and misses some. Of around 100,000 clones in the sample, roughly 78% were seen once. Source material: PBMCs. These receptors came from a woman in her thirties or forties in good health and CMV-seronegative.

This clone has just one count. V gene TRBV14 combines with J gene TRBJ2-6, with 9 bases fitting TRBD1. Per the germline V gene, CDR1 is SGHDN and CDR2 is FVKESK. V lost 4 bases to trimming and J lost 0 bases; unmatched junction nucleotides: 7. The CDR3 sequence is 18 residues long. The CDR3 region has the DNA TGTGCCAGCAGCCGGCGGACAGGGGTCCCCTCTGGGGCCAACGTCCTGACTTTC. This gives the protein CASSRRTGVPSGANVLTF. The entire variable domain, with the rest obtained from reference TRBV14 and TRBJ2-6, is as follows: EAGVTQFPSHSVIEKGQTVTLRCDPISGHDNLYWYRRVMGKEIKFLLHFVKESKQDESGMPNNRFLAERTGGTYSTLKVQPAELEDSGVYFCASSRRTGVPSGANVLTFGAGSRLTVL.

The CDR3: CASSYSGSGSGEQFF. The CDR3 DNA is TGTGCCAGCAGCTATAGTGGTAGCGGGAGTGGAGAGCAGTTCTTC. This sequence joins TRBV7-9 and TRBJ2-1; 9 bases align to TRBD2. The CDR3 loop spans 15 amino acids. Losses at the gene ends were 4 bases for V and 10 bases for J; bases not matched to a gene: 11. The germline CDR1 and CDR2 sequences are SEHNR and FQNEAQ (reference sequence).

The rearrangement links TRBV19 to TRBJ1-1; D might be TRBD1 (6 bases). The CDR3 is 14 amino acids. Trimming stripped 0 bases from V and 3 bases from J, with 8 bases between. Per germline, CDR1 LNHDA and CDR2 SQIVND (reference sequence). The CDR3 is CASSIDAGDTEAFF. The CDR3 bases are TGTGCCAGTAGTATAGATGCAGGGGACACTGAAGCTTTCTTT.

The chain uses TRBV6-4 and TRBJ1-3; 7 bases are a match to TRBD1. The CDR3 runs 14 residues. Germline V gene data show CDR1 as MRHNA and CDR2 as SNTAGT. V dropped 7 bases and J dropped 4; count of bases not matched to a gene: 7. For the CDR3, the DNA is TGTGCCAGCAAGAACGACAGGGAGGGAAACACCATATATTTT. It is translated as CASKNDREGNTIYF.

The J gene is TRBJ2-5, the V gene TRBV5-6; 7 nucleotides align to TRBD1. The J call is in doubt because the DNA end fits TRBJ2-7 better. The CDR3 consists of 14 residues. CDR1 and CDR2 from the germline V gene are SGHDT and YYEEEE. CDR3 amino acids: CASSFTGVPYEQYF. CDR3 sequence (DNA): TGTGCCAGCAGCTTTACAGGGGTCCCTTACGAGCAGTACTTC.

The chain employs TRBV11-2 and TRBJ2-2; 10 nucleotides agree with TRBD2. CDR1 is SGHAT and CDR2 is FQNNGV in the germline V gene. CDR3 length equals 18 residues. Unmatched junction bases numbered 10, after V lost 0 bases and J lost 6 bases. The CDR3 reads CASSLDAGASGGAGELFF. The CDR3 region has the DNA TGTGCCAGCAGCTTAGATGCGGGGGCTAGCGGGGGAGCCGGGGAGCTGTTTTTT.

The rearrangement joins TRBV4-3 to TRBJ1-4; D gene ambiguous. There are 17 residues in the CDR3. V lost 4 bases and J 4 bases, leaving 19 bases between the germline ends. CDR1 and CDR2 from the germline V gene are LGHNA and YSLEER. The CDR3 DNA reads as TGCGCCAGCAGCCCCGGAGGCCCACTGGGCCTTAATGAAAAACTGTTTTTT. It is translated as CASSPGGPLGLNEKLFF.

The chain employs TRBV5-1 and TRBJ1-3; D remains ambiguous. Germline assignment: CDR1 SGHRS and CDR2 YFSETQ. The length of the CDR3 is 14 residues. V was clipped by 6 bases and J by 0 bases, with 10 bases between them. This chain's CDR3 is CASTEADSGNTIYF. The CDR3 nucleotides read TGCGCCAGCACCGAGGCGGACTCTGGAAACACCATATATTTT. The complete variable domain, with remaining parts taken from reference TRBV5-1 and TRBJ1-3, reads KAGVTQTPRYLIKTRGQQVTLSCSPISGHRSVSWYQQTPGQGLQFLFEYFSETQRNKGNFPGRFSGRQFSNSRSEMNVSTLELGDSALYLCASTEADSGNTIYFGEGSWLTVV.

The rearrangement uses TRBV27 and TRBJ2-3; D gene unclear. The CDR3 has 13 amino acids. The germline V gene encodes CDR1 MNHEY and CDR2 SMNVEV (reference sequence). Trimming cost V 5 bases and J 2 bases, with 8 bases left between them. The CDR3 reads CASSPPLTDTQYF. CDR3 sequence (DNA): TGTGCCAGCAGTCCTCCTCTCACAGATACGCAGTATTTT.

V usage is TRBV7-2 and J usage is TRBJ2-1; 7 bases line up with TRBD2. V lost 2 bases and J lost 4; bases outside the gene matches: 5. Germline-derived CDR1 and CDR2 are SGHTA and FQGNSA. This CDR3 has 15 residues. Here the CDR3 reads CASSLSGGAYNEQFF. For the CDR3, the DNA is TGTGCCAGCAGCTTATCGGGAGGCGCGTACAATGAGCAGTTCTTC.

V and J are TRBV30 and TRBJ1-6; no reliable D call. The CDR3 sequence is 14 residues long. The germline CDR1 and CDR2 sequences are GTSNPN and SVGIG (reference sequence). Trimming took 5 bases from V and 5 from J, leaving 13 bases between them. DNA for the CDR3: TGTGCCTGGTGCCGGGGTTCAGATAATTCACCCCTCCACTTT. It codes for CAWCRGSDNSPLHF.

The chain uses TRBV19 and TRBJ2-1, with TRBD2 matching 10 bases. Germline CDR1 is LNHDA and CDR2 is SQIVND (reference sequence). The CDR3 extends over 13 amino acids. The J segment lost 6 bases and the V segment lost 7 bases, leaving 3 bases of the junction unmatched. Here the CDR3 DNA reads TGTGCCAGTAAGCGGGGGGGAATCAATGAGCAGTTCTTC. Translation gives CASKRGGINEQFF.

V is TRBV6-1 and J is TRBJ2-7, with TRBD2 matching over 11 bases. Germline CDR1 is MNHNS and CDR2 is SASEGT. Germline trimming cut 6 bases from V and 2 bases from J; bases unmatched to any gene: 3. The CDR3 contains 14 residues. The CDR3 region has the DNA TGTGCCAGCAGGCGACTAGCGGGAACCTACGAGCAGTACTTC. The encoded protein is CASRRLAGTYEQYF.

This clone has more than one count but fewer than ten. This chain connects TRBV9 to TRBJ2-5, with TRBD1 identical over 7 bases. The germline V gene encodes CDR1 SGDLS and CDR2 YYNGEE. V lost 0 bases, J lost 7 bases, and 12 bases stayed unmatched. The CDR3 runs to 16 residues. Written as DNA, the CDR3 is TGTGCCAGCAGCGTAGATTGGACAGGAGATACTATGACCCAGTACTTC. Translating it yields CASSVDWTGDTMTQYF.

This clone was recorded once. V gene TRBV5-6 combines with J gene TRBJ2-3; the match to TRBD2 covers 8 bases. J was trimmed by 3 bases and V by 4 bases; bases with no gene match: 4. The germline V gene encodes CDR1 SGHDT and CDR2 YYEEEE. The CDR3 contains 14 residues. CDR3 sequence: CASSPSGRTDTQYF. The CDR3 bases are TGTGCCAGCAGCCCCAGCGGGAGAACAGATACGCAGTATTTT.

The gene calls are TRBV4-2 and TRBJ2-1, with 9 bases aligning to TRBD2. The CDR3 is made up of 15 amino acids. The ends lost 6 bases at V and 1 base at J; junction bases unmatched: 4. The germline V gene has CDR1 LGHNA and CDR2 YNFKEQ. As DNA, the CDR3 is TGTGCCAGCAGGATAGCGGGAGAATCCTACAATGAGCAGTTCTTC. Translated: CASRIAGESYNEQFF.

V gene TRBV30 combines with J gene TRBJ1-1; TRBD1 aligns across 8 bases. The trim removed 2 bases at V and 10 bases at J, leaving 3 bases unmatched. The CDR3 has 11 residues. CDR1 and CDR2 from the germline V gene are GTSNPN and SVGIG (reference sequence). CDR3 amino acids: CAWSQGTGAFF. Written as DNA, the CDR3 is TGTGCCTGGAGTCAGGGGACAGGAGCTTTCTTT.

This rearrangement joins TRBV19 to TRBJ2-5; a possible D gene is TRBD1 (5 bases). The CDR3 has 14 amino acids. Germline V gene data show CDR1 as LNHDA and CDR2 as SQIVND (reference sequence). V lost 4 bases, J lost 2 bases, and 11 bases lay in between. The CDR3 spells CASSKAGIQETQYF. Here the CDR3 DNA reads TGTGCCAGTAGTAAGGCAGGGATACAAGAGACCCAGTACTTC. The entire variable domain, with the rest obtained from reference TRBV19 and TRBJ2-5, is as follows: DGGITQSPKYLFRKEGQNVTLSCEQNLNHDAMYWYRQDPGQGLRLIYYSQIVNDFQKGDIAEGYSVSREKKESFPLTVTSAQKNPTAFYLCASSKAGIQETQYFGPGTRLLVL.

The V and J genes are TRBV28 and TRBJ2-5; 9 bases fit TRBD1. The CDR3 contains 14 residues. Unmatched junction bases numbered 7, after V lost 6 bases and J lost 5 bases. The germline gives CDR1 MDHEN, CDR2 SYDVKM. The DNA for the CDR3 is TGTGCCAGCAGCCGGACAGGGGCGGAGGAGACCCAGTACTTC. It is translated as CASSRTGAEETQYF.

A few counts support this clone. This chain uses TRBV6-4 with TRBJ2-2; D is undetermined. Trimming shortened V by 5 bases and J by 16 bases, and 14 bases separated the two germline ends. The length of the CDR3 is 11 residues. Germline loops: CDR1 MRHNA, CDR2 SNTAGT. The CDR3 loop reads CASSCPEEWFF. CDR3 nucleotides: TGTGCCAGCAGTTGCCCCGAGGAGTGGTTTTTT.

This chain connects TRBV10-1 to TRBJ2-1, with a possible D match to TRBD2 (6 bases). Germline V lookup: CDR1 WNHNN, CDR2 SYGVQD (reference sequence). V lost 0 bases and J 4 bases, leaving 13 bases between the germline ends. CDR3 length: 16 residues. The DNA for the CDR3 is TGCGCCAGCAGTGAGTCTCGGAGCGGGTCGTACAATGAGCAGTTCTTC. This gives the protein CASSESRSGSYNEQFF.

The genes are TRBV29-1 and TRBJ2-3; no reliable D call. V was pared by 3 bases and J by 1 base, with 14 bases between. CDR3 length: 15 amino acids. The germline V gene has CDR1 SQVTM and CDR2 ANQGSEA. The CDR3 here is CSVDFSPMGTDTQYF. CDR3 nucleotides: TGCAGCGTTGATTTTAGTCCGATGGGCACAGATACGCAGTATTTT.

The CDR3 reads CASSLITPTGAGNTIYF. The CDR3 nucleotides read TGCGCCAGCAGCTTGATCACCCCCACAGGGGCTGGAAACACCATATATTTT. The V gene is TRBV5-1, the J gene TRBJ1-3; the match to TRBD1 covers 7 bases. This CDR3 is built from 17 residues. The junction had 9 bases not matched to a gene; V was cut back by 1 base and J by 2 bases. Germline values: CDR1 SGHRS, CDR2 YFSETQ.

The chain is built from TRBV6-6 and TRBJ1-1; D unresolved. V lost 6 bases, J lost 4 bases, and 15 bases lay in between. Germline V gene lookup returns CDR1 MNHNY and CDR2 SVGAGI (reference sequence). The CDR3 totals 14 residues. The CDR3 sequence is CASSKGGLGTEAFF. In DNA form, the CDR3 reads TGTGCCAGCAGCAAGGGAGGTCTGGGCACTGAAGCTTTCTTT.